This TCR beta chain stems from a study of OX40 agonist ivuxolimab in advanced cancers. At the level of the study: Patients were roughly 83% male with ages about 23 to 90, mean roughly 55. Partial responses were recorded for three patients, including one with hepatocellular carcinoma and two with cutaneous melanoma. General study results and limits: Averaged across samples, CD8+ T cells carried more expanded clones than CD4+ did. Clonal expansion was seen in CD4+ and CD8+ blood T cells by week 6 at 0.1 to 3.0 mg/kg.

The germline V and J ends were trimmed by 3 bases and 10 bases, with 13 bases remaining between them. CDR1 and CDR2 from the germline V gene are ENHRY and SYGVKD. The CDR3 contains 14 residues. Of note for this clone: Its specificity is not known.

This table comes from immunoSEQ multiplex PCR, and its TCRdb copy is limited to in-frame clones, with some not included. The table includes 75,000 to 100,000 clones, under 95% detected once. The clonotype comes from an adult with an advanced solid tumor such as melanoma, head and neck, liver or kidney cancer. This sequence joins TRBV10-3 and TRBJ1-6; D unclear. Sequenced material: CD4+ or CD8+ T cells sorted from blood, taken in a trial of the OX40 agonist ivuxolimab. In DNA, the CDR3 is TGTGCCATCAGTGATGGCCGTTCTGGGTCACCCCTCCACTTT. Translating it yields CAISDGRSGSPLHF.